This TCR beta chain came from a study of OX40 agonist ivuxolimab in advanced cancers. Study-wide context: Patients were treated with ivuxolimab, an agonistic anti-OX40 (CD134) antibody.

Sequencing used immunoSEQ multiplex PCR; TCRdb keeps in-frame clones, though not all of them. Found here are roughly 10,000 clones, about 79% of them singletons; the top ten hold around a fifth. Samples of blood were obtained at baseline, on cycle 4 day 1, and on cycle 7 day 1. This CDR3 comprises 15 residues. Between the trimmed V and J ends, which lost 5 bases and 10 bases, there was a span of 24 bases. Germline V gives CDR1 LNHDA, CDR2 SQIVND (reference sequence). The genes are TRBV19 and TRBJ2-7, with D possibly being TRBD1 or TRBD2 (5 bases each). This receptor was obtained from an adult with an advanced solid tumor such as melanoma, head and neck, liver or kidney cancer. The specimen comprised CD4+ or CD8+ T cells sorted from blood, sampled in a trial of the OX40 agonist ivuxolimab. CDR3 region: CASSLEGPPATDQYF. DNA of the CDR3: TGTGCCAGTAGTCTCGAGGGGCCTCCGGCTACGGACCAGTACTTC.